A selection of T cell receptor beta chains follows, all from one sample in a study of response to subunit inactivated influenza vaccine. TCRdb re-analysed the RT-PCR reads in MiXCR, keeping a single row per CDR3 protein. The sample shows about 570,000 distinct CDR3 sequences, approximately 10% of them seen only once. The sample was also linked to a second study, of T cells expressing NK-cell markers.

This sample comprised PBMCs from blood, obtained on the day of vaccination. Every receptor here comes from a man aged 45-65 years who received an inactivated influenza vaccine. CDR3s include the opening cysteine and the closing phenylalanine or tryptophan. Each record gives: J gene, V gene, clone size, D gene, CDR3 protein, CDR3 DNA. A D gene is named only where the DNA matches it firmly. Not all rows give a size; the values are once, few, many and, for expanded clones, a class.

>TRBJ2-7|TRBV28|NA|TRBD2
CASSFLAGEPYEQYF
TGTGCCAGCAGTTTTCTAGCGGGAGAGCCCTACGAGCAGTACTTC
>TRBJ2-1|TRBV20-1|few|TRBD2
CSARWVGSGSDEQFF
TGCAGTGCTAGATGGGTAGGTAGCGGGAGCGATGAGCAGTTCTTC
>TRBJ2-7|TRBV20-1|few|TRBD2
CSAAGRETYEQYF
TGCAGTGCGGCCGGGCGGGAGACCTACGAGCAGTACTTC
>TRBJ2-1|TRBV12-3/TRBV12-4|few|TRBD2
CASSLGGLAGGLNEQFF
TGTGCCAGCAGTTTAGGGGGACTAGCGGGGGGACTCAATGAGCAGTTCTTC
>TRBJ2-5|TRBV9|NA|TRBD2
CASSAGTSGIETQYF
TGTGCCAGCAGCGCCGGGACTAGCGGGATAGAGACCCAGTACTTC
>TRBJ2-1|TRBV7-8|few|TRBD2
CASSLVSASGRAMNEQFF
TGTGCCAGCAGCTTAGTTTCAGCTAGCGGGAGGGCCATGAATGAGCAGTTCTTC
>TRBJ2-1|TRBV5-1|NA|TRBD2
CASSLGGTSGAYNEQFF
TGCGCCAGCAGCTTGGGGGGCACTAGCGGGGCCTACAATGAGCAGTTCTTC
>TRBJ2-2|TRBV7-2|many|TRBD1
CASSLGAGGASGELFF
TGTGCCAGCAGCTTAGGTGCAGGGGGCGCGTCCGGGGAGCTGTTTTTT
>TRBJ2-3|TRBV15|many|NA
CATSPSRAVESDTQYF
TGTGCCACCAGTCCGTCCAGGGCAGTGGAATCAGATACGCAGTATTTT
>TRBJ2-7|TRBV7-2|NA|TRBD1
CASSWRTGAYEQYF
TGTGCCAGCAGCTGGCGGACAGGGGCCTACGAGCAGTACTTC
>TRBJ2-1|TRBV5-5|few|NA
CASSPLPSSYNEQFF
TGTGCCAGCAGCCCCTTACCGAGCTCCTACAATGAGCAGTTCTTC
>TRBJ2-5|TRBV11-2|NA|NA
CASSSQRKETQYF
TGTGCCAGCAGCTCCCAGCGGAAAGAGACCCAGTACTTC
>TRBJ2-3|TRBV12-3/TRBV12-4|many|NA
CASSLRQRLDTQYF
TGTGCCAGCAGTTTGAGGCAGAGGTTAGATACGCAGTATTTT
>TRBJ1-5|TRBV24-1|NA|NA
CATSDRGGNQPQHF
TGTGCCACCAGTGATCGGGGGGGCAATCAGCCCCAGCATTTT
>TRBJ1-5|TRBV3-1|NA|NA
CASSPLTGSQPQHF
TGTGCCAGCAGCCCCCTAACGGGGAGCCAGCCCCAGCATTTT
>TRBJ2-2|TRBV20-1|medium-sized|TRBD1
CSAREDRGSEVTGELFF
TGCAGTGCTAGAGAGGACAGGGGCTCAGAAGTCACCGGGGAGCTGTTTTTT
>TRBJ2-7|TRBV20-1|many|TRBD2
CSAIGTTSYEQYF
TGCAGTGCTATTGGGACTACCAGCTACGAGCAGTACTTC
>TRBJ2-5|TRBV7-2|NA|NA
CASSSRTSETQYF
TGTGCCAGCAGCTCTCGAACGTCCGAGACCCAGTACTTC
>TRBJ2-7|TRBV12-3/TRBV12-4|NA|TRBD1
CASSWGQPPSYEQYF
TGTGCCAGCAGTTGGGGACAGCCACCCTCCTACGAGCAGTACTTC
>TRBJ2-1|TRBV11-2|few|TRBD2
CASSLVSGGWDEQFF
TGTGCCAGCAGCTTAGTATCCGGGGGGTGGGATGAGCAGTTCTTC
>TRBJ2-1|TRBV20-1|few|TRBD2
CSAKRDHTYNEQFF
TGCAGTGCAAAGCGGGACCATACCTACAATGAGCAGTTCTTC
>TRBJ2-3|TRBV29-1|NA|NA
CSVAGRTRDTQYF
TGCAGCGTAGCTGGACGGACCAGGGATACGCAGTATTTT
>TRBJ1-6|TRBV7-2|NA|TRBD1
CASSLSTGGRSPLHF
TGTGCCAGCAGCCTCTCGACAGGGGGTCGTTCACCCCTCCACTTT
>TRBJ1-5|TRBV6-1|few|NA
CASRRGVNQPQHF
TGTGCCAGCAGGAGGGGGGTCAATCAGCCCCAGCATTTT
>TRBJ2-7|TRBV2|few|NA
CASSVSHEQYF
TGTGCCAGCAGTGTCAGCCACGAGCAGTACTTC
>TRBJ1-2|TRBV6-2/TRBV6-3|few|TRBD1
CASSWGQVLGYTF
TGTGCCAGCAGTTGGGGACAGGTACTCGGCTACACCTTC